The 14 T cell receptor beta chains below were found in one sample sequenced in a study of T cells in Graves' hyperthyroidism and ophthalmopathy. RNA transcripts gave rise to amplified TCR beta CDR3 regions. In the first-round RT-PCR of the TCR CDR3, the HTBI primer set was used. From the multiplex PCR reads, TCRdb called clonotypes with MiXCR, one entry per CDR3 protein. The sample lists about 840,000 distinct CDR3 sequences, over 35% seen once, with about 8.9% in the top ten. The sequencing input was blood. All receptors derive from a man between 18 and 29 years old with Graves' hyperthyroidism.

V is TRBV12-5 and J is TRBJ2-2; a weak D match, TRBD1 (6 bases). CDR1 and CDR2 from the germline V gene are LGHNT and FRNRAP. This CDR3 region has 16 residues. Trimming pared 4 bases from V and 6 bases from J, leaving 18 bases between. CDR3 loop: CASGSVTGLIPGELFF. In DNA form, the CDR3 reads TGTGCTAGTGGTTCTGTAACAGGGTTGATCCCCGGGGAGCTGTTTTTT.

The V and J genes are TRBV7-9 and TRBJ1-1; D gene unclear. V was shortened by 5 bases and J by 11 bases, with 9 bases between the two germline ends. This CDR3 has 10 amino acids. The germline CDR1 and CDR2 sequences are SEHNR and FQNEAQ (reference sequence). CDR3 in amino acids: CASSDGWAFF. Here the CDR3 DNA reads TGTGCCAGCAGCGACGGGTGGGCTTTCTTT.

This clonotype showed up many times. The rearrangement uses TRBV2 and TRBJ2-5, with D perhaps being TRBD1 or TRBD2 (6 bases each). This CDR3 is 15 amino acids long. Germline V gives CDR1 SNHLY, CDR2 FYNNEI. The ends were cut back, 1 base at V and 5 bases at J, with 14 bases in the middle. The DNA for the CDR3 is TGTGCCAGCAGTGAAGTGAAGGGGGGCGCGGAGACCCAGTACTTC. It encodes CASSEVKGGAETQYF.

This clonotype has at least ten counts. The rearrangement uses TRBV7-9 and TRBJ1-3; the match to TRBD1 covers 8 bases. The CDR3 runs to 15 residues. Germline CDR1 reads SEHNR; CDR2 reads FQNEAQ (reference sequence). After removal of 5 bases from V and 4 bases from J, the junction contained 7 bases not matched to a gene. The CDR3 here is CASSPGQGRGNTIYF. CDR3 nucleotides: TGTGCCAGCAGCCCTGGACAGGGAAGGGGAAACACCATATATTTT.

This clonotype was picked up many times. This sequence joins TRBV2 and TRBJ2-5; D remains ambiguous. This CDR3 has 14 amino acids. Germline CDR1 and CDR2: SNHLY and FYNNEI. The V end was cut by 7 bases, the J end by 0 bases, with 12 bases between. As DNA, the CDR3 is TGTGCCAGCACACGGGCAAACTACCAAGAGACCCAGTACTTC. Translation gives CASTRANYQETQYF.

The rearrangement links TRBV20-1 to TRBJ2-2; the match to TRBD1 covers 10 bases. The CDR3 covers 15 residues. Germline V lookup: CDR1 DFQATT, CDR2 SNEGSKA (reference sequence). The trim removed 5 bases at V and 7 bases at J, leaving 10 bases unmatched. The CDR3 here is CSAYGQGDTGGELFF. The DNA of the CDR3 is TGCAGTGCTTACGGACAGGGGGATACAGGCGGGGAGCTGTTTTTT.

This clonotype was counted only a few times. The V and J genes are TRBV29-1 and TRBJ2-7; 8 bases map to TRBD1. V dropped 4 bases and J dropped 5; count of bases not matched to a gene: 16. The germline gives CDR1 SQVTM, CDR2 ANQGSEA. This CDR3 is built from 16 residues. CDR3 coding DNA: TGCAGCGTTGTTACTTTTTCGGACAGGGCTCACCACGAGCAGTACTTC. Translation: CSVVTFSDRAHHEQYF.

CDR3 amino acids: CSVLTGDLYEQYF. The CDR3 DNA follows: TGCAGCGTACTGACAGGGGATCTGTACGAGCAGTACTTC. The genes are TRBV29-1 and TRBJ2-7, with TRBD1 identical over 8 bases. The CDR3 covers 13 residues. After removal of 6 bases from V and 4 bases from J, the junction contained 8 bases not matched to a gene. In germline, CDR1 is SQVTM, CDR2 ANQGSEA.

Remarks on this clonotype: Possible read error: a much larger clone is one base away. V gene TRBV10-3 combines with J gene TRBJ2-5; D ambiguous. The germline gives CDR1 ENHRY, CDR2 SYGVKD. CDR3 size: 13 residues. CDR3 sequence: CAISVPYLETQCF. The DNA of the CDR3 is TGTGCCATCAGTGTCCCCTACCTAGAGACCCAGTGCTTC.

The rearrangement links TRBV7-9 to TRBJ2-2, with a tentative D call TRBD2 (7 bases). The CDR3 is made up of 15 amino acids. Germline V lookup: CDR1 SEHNR, CDR2 FQNEAQ (reference sequence). V lost 4 bases to trimming and J lost 6 bases, with 15 bases between them. In DNA form, the CDR3 reads TGTGCCAGCAGCTCCGGGGCGGGGGCCCCCGGGGAGCTGTTTTTT. Translating gives CASSSGAGAPGELFF.

As to this clonotype: With a much larger clone just one base away, this may be a read error. The gene calls are TRBV2 and TRBJ1-2; weak D call: TRBD1 (6 bases). Germline V gene data show CDR1 as SNHLY and CDR2 as FYNNEI. Trimming left V 6 bases short and J 4 bases short, with 15 bases between. The CDR3 is made up of 14 amino acids. The CDR3 nucleotides are TGTGCCAGCAGCTGGAGACAGGCCAGCTATGGCTACACCTTC. Its protein is CASSWRQASYGYTF.

This rearrangement joins TRBV7-7 to TRBJ2-5; 8 positions match TRBD1. CDR3 length: 11 amino acids. CDR1 SSHAT and CDR2 FNYEAQ come from the germline V gene (reference sequence). In nucleotides, the CDR3 is TGTGCTGCAGGGGGCTGGGAGACCCAGTACTTC. Amino acids: CAAGGWETQYF.

This clonotype was recorded at least ten times. A junction end diverges from the germline sequence, so it may reflect a read error. This chain uses TRBV7-7 with TRBJ1-6; D gene uncertain. Per germline, CDR1 SSHAT and CDR2 FNYEAQ (reference sequence). The CDR3 is made up of 15 amino acids. In DNA form, the CDR3 reads TGTGCTAGCACCGTGTCAGAGGACCGTAATTCACCCCTCCACTTT. The encoded protein is CASTVSEDRNSPLHF.

The chain has TRBV25-1 and TRBJ1-2; 9 bases are shared with TRBD1. With V trimmed by 6 bases and J by 6 bases, 8 bases remained unmatched. The CDR3 extends over 14 amino acids. The V gene's germline CDR1 is MGHDK and CDR2 SYGVNS. For the CDR3, the DNA is TGTGCCAGCAGCGGAAGGACAGGGGAGGATGGCTACACCTTC. This translates into CASSGRTGEDGYTF.